This entry lists 11 T cell receptor beta chains sequenced from one sample in a study of brain T cells in children with intractable seizures. Measured with immunoSEQ multiplex PCR; TCRdb has only the in-frame clones, and not every one. The sample comprises some 41,000 clones, around 90% of which are singletons, and 5.5% to 7% rests with the top ten. Sequencing used peripheral blood, obtained at surgery. The receptors were gathered from a girl aged 2-10 years with tuberous sclerosis and intractable seizures.

This chain connects TRBV5-1 to TRBJ2-2; D is unclear. CDR3 length: 13 amino acids. The germline gives CDR1 SGHRS, CDR2 YFSETQ. Trimming removed 5 bases at V and 0 bases at J, with 5 bases between. The CDR3 coding sequence is TGCGCCAGCAGAACACCGAACACCGGGGAGCTGTTTTTT. It codes for CASRTPNTGELFF.

The J gene is TRBJ1-2, the V gene TRBV7-8; D possibly corresponds to TRBD1 (5 bases). CDR3 size: 14 residues. V was trimmed by 1 base and J by 1 base, leaving 7 bases between them. Germline V gives CDR1 SGHVS, CDR2 FQNEAQ. CDR3 bases: TGTGCCAGCAGCTTAGGTGGGGGTAACTATGGCTACACCTTC. Its protein is CASSLGGGNYGYTF.

This chain uses TRBV6-2 or TRBV6-3 with TRBJ1-2, with 9 positions matching TRBD1. V dropped 3 bases and J dropped 7; count of bases not matched to a gene: 6. The V gene's germline CDR1 is MNHEY and CDR2 SVGEGT. The CDR3 runs to 14 residues. CDR3: CASSYLGQGFGYTF. CDR3 nucleotide sequence: TGTGCCAGCAGTTATTTGGGACAGGGCTTTGGCTACACCTTC.

This clone was detected once. This sequence joins TRBV18 and TRBJ2-3; D gene unclear. Germline-derived CDR1 and CDR2 are KGHSH and LQKENI. The CDR3 loop spans 15 amino acids. Trimming took off 4 bases at V and 2 bases at J, with 13 bases between the two ends. CDR3 nucleotides: TGTGCCAGCTCACAAGGACGGTTAGACACAGATACGCAGTATTTT. It encodes CASSQGRLDTDTQYF.

The chain joins TRBV14 to TRBJ1-2; no firm D call. The CDR3 has 16 amino acids. The V gene lost 0 bases and the J gene lost 3 bases, with 14 bases spanning the gap. Germline-derived CDR1 and CDR2 are SGHDN and FVKESK. CDR3 nucleotide sequence: TGTGCCAGCAGCCAAGATGTTTGGCCTCCTGACTATGGCTACACCTTC. It specifies CASSQDVWPPDYGYTF. Full variable domain (missing parts from reference TRBV14 and TRBJ1-2): EAGVTQFPSHSVIEKGQTVTLRCDPISGHDNLYWYRRVMGKEIKFLLHFVKESKQDESGMPNNRFLAERTGGTYSTLKVQPAELEDSGVYFCASSQDVWPPDYGYTFGSGTRLTVV.

The chain links TRBV5-1 to TRBJ1-1; D gene uncertain. Trimming pared 0 bases from V and 1 base from J, leaving 16 bases between. In germline, CDR1 is SGHRS, CDR2 YFSETQ. This CDR3 is 17 amino acids long. The CDR3 loop reads CASSLAAAALSNTEAFF. The DNA for the CDR3 is TGCGCCAGCAGCTTGGCCGCAGCCGCGCTTTCGAACACTGAAGCTTTCTTT.

The chain carries TRBV9 and TRBJ2-3, with 8 bases that match TRBD1. The CDR3 spans 15 residues. Germline assignment: CDR1 SGDLS and CDR2 YYNGEE. The V and J ends lost 0 bases and 4 bases, in that order; junction bases with no gene match: 4. The CDR3 nucleotides read TGTGCCAGCAGCGTAGGAGGACAGGGTCCAGATACGCAGTATTTT. Its protein is CASSVGGQGPDTQYF.

This chain joins TRBV19 and TRBJ1-1, with D maybe TRBD1 (5 bases). V was clipped by 3 bases and J by 5 bases, with 16 bases between them. Germline V gene sequence: CDR1 LNHDA, CDR2 SQIVND (reference sequence). The CDR3 spans 15 residues. In DNA form, the CDR3 reads TGTGCCAGTAGTATTGGTAGTGAAGGGGCTACTGAAGCTTTCTTT. This translates into CASSIGSEGATEAFF.

The V gene is TRBV29-1, the J gene TRBJ1-3, with 9 bases aligning to TRBD1. This CDR3 has 13 amino acids. V was pared by 3 bases and J by 4 bases, with 1 base of the junction left unmatched. The V gene's germline CDR1 is SQVTM and CDR2 ANQGSEA. The CDR3 sequence: CSVDGTGGNTIYF. CDR3 in DNA: TGCAGCGTTGATGGGACAGGGGGAAACACCATATATTTT.

V gene TRBV7-6 combines with J gene TRBJ2-3; maybe TRBD1 (6 bases). V was shortened by 1 base and J by 0 bases, with 11 bases between the two germline ends. The CDR3 totals 16 residues. Germline CDR1 SGHVS, CDR2 FNYEAQ. The CDR3 sequence: CASSLGRTDSTDTQYF. DNA of the CDR3: TGTGCCAGCAGCTTAGGAAGGACAGATAGCACAGATACGCAGTATTTT. Filled out from reference TRBV7-6 and TRBJ2-3, the complete variable domain reads GAGVSQSPRYKVTKRGQDVALRCDPISGHVSLYWYRQALGQGPEFLTYFNYEAQQDKSGLPNDRFSAERPEGSISTLTIQRTEQRDSAMYRCASSLGRTDSTDTQYFGPGTRLTVL.

The chain uses TRBV6-5 and TRBJ1-5, with 10 bases identical to TRBD1. The V gene end was trimmed by 6 bases and the J gene end by 6 bases; junction bases not matched to a gene: 8. Germline CDR1 reads MNHEY; CDR2 reads SVGAGI. The CDR3 extends over 15 amino acids. CDR3 nucleotides: TGTGCCAGCAGCCGGACCGGGACAGGGGCTCAGCCCCAGCATTTT. Translated: CASSRTGTGAQPQHF.